These 2 T cell receptor beta chains were all obtained from the same sample, sequenced in a study of cytomegalovirus exposure and HLA in healthy donors. Some clones are missing from TCRdb's copy, which holds only in-frame ones; the method was immunoSEQ multiplex PCR. The table has approximately 120,000 clones, around 94% seen once; the top ten hold 1% to 1.5%. Sequencing was done on a sample of PBMCs. Source of these receptors: a woman in her late teens or twenties in good health and CMV-seronegative.

The chain recombines TRBV10-3 with TRBJ2-7; tentatively, D is TRBD2 (6 bases). V was shortened by 3 bases and J by 3 bases, with 12 bases between the two germline ends. Germline V gives CDR1 ENHRY, CDR2 SYGVKD. The CDR3 length is 14 residues. CDR3 coding DNA: TGTGCCATCAGTGATTTGGGGACTTACTACGAGCAGTACTTC. This gives the protein CAISDLGTYYEQYF.

The chain combines TRBV7-3 with TRBJ2-3; 9 nucleotides agree with TRBD2. The germline V gene has CDR1 SGHTA and CDR2 FQGTGA. This CDR3 contains 16 residues. V lost 2 bases to trimming and J lost 4 bases; unmatched junction nucleotides: 7. CDR3 nucleotides: TGTGCCAGCAGCTTAGAGGGCGGGAGGGCCGCAGATACGCAGTATTTT. Protein product: CASSLEGGRAADTQYF.